Listed below are T cell receptor beta chains from one sample, sequenced in a study of blood T cell repertoires in COVID-19. The table came from immunoSEQ multiplex PCR; TCRdb's copy has only in-frame clones and leaves some out. This table has 40,000 or so clones, roughly nine tenths appearing once. Sample: peripheral blood. These TCRs come from a woman in her 30s in a cohort sampled during active COVID-19. The CDR3 runs from the conserved cysteine through the conserved F or W. The D gene is left open where the match is weak. Size values are once, few and many counts, or a class for expanded clones, and some rows have none.

abundance: -; len: 16; v_gene: TRBV6-5; j_gene: TRBJ2-5; d_gene: TRBD2; CDR3aa: CASSYLPAGGRETQYF; CDR3nt: TGTGCCAGCAGTTACCTTCCAGCGGGAGGGCGGGAGACCCAGTACTTC
abundance: once; len: 12; v_gene: TRBV10-3; j_gene: TRBJ1-2; d_gene: -; CDR3aa: CAISETGYGYTF; CDR3nt: TGTGCCATCAGTGAGACGGGGTATGGCTACACCTTC
abundance: -; len: 14; v_gene: TRBV11-2; j_gene: TRBJ1-2; d_gene: -; CDR3aa: CASSLGYREGGYTF; CDR3nt: TGTGCCAGCAGCTTAGGGTACAGGGAAGGTGGCTACACCTTC
abundance: -; len: 14; v_gene: TRBV5-8; j_gene: TRBJ2-3; d_gene: -; CDR3aa: CASTKQDPTDTQYF; CDR3nt: TGTGCCAGCACCAAACAGGACCCCACAGATACGCAGTATTTT
abundance: once; len: 13; v_gene: TRBV30; j_gene: TRBJ1-2; d_gene: -; CDR3aa: CAWSIYRGDGYTF; CDR3nt: TGTGCCTGGAGTATATACCGGGGGGACGGCTACACCTTC
abundance: -; len: 13; v_gene: TRBV4-2; j_gene: TRBJ2-7; d_gene: -; CDR3aa: CASSQGLAYEQYF; CDR3nt: TGTGCCAGCAGCCAAGGACTCGCCTACGAGCAGTACTTC
abundance: -; len: 16; v_gene: TRBV7-9; j_gene: TRBJ1-5; d_gene: -; CDR3aa: CASSLAMESSNQPQHF; CDR3nt: TGTGCCAGCAGCTTAGCGATGGAGAGTAGCAATCAGCCCCAGCATTTT
abundance: -; len: 12; v_gene: TRBV7-9; j_gene: TRBJ1-1; d_gene: -; CDR3aa: CASIPDTYEAFF; CDR3nt: TGTGCCAGCATTCCGGACACCTATGAAGCTTTCTTT
abundance: -; len: 16; v_gene: TRBV4-2; j_gene: TRBJ2-5; d_gene: TRBD1; CDR3aa: CASSLEQGVIQETQYF; CDR3nt: TGTGCCAGCAGCCTCGAGCAGGGGGTTATACAAGAGACCCAGTACTTC
abundance: -; len: 15; v_gene: TRBV28; j_gene: TRBJ2-7; d_gene: TRBD1; CDR3aa: CASSFTGTAGYEQYF; CDR3nt: TGTGCCAGCAGTTTCACCGGGACAGCAGGGTACGAGCAGTACTTC
abundance: few; len: 13; v_gene: TRBV29-1; j_gene: TRBJ2-7; d_gene: -; CDR3aa: CSVPGGAEYEQYF; CDR3nt: TGCAGCGTACCGGGGGGCGCGGAATACGAGCAGTACTTC
abundance: -; len: 11; v_gene: TRBV11-2; j_gene: TRBJ2-1; d_gene: -; CDR3aa: CASSFRVEQFF; CDR3nt: TGTGCCAGCAGCTTTCGGGTTGAGCAGTTCTTC
abundance: -; len: 15; v_gene: TRBV28; j_gene: TRBJ1-6; d_gene: TRBD1; CDR3aa: CASSSPSGGQSPLHF; CDR3nt: TGTGCCAGCAGTTCCCCCTCAGGGGGACAGTCACCCCTCCACTTT
abundance: few; len: 14; v_gene: TRBV6-6; j_gene: TRBJ1-3; d_gene: -; CDR3aa: CASSRTTGGNTIYF; CDR3nt: TGTGCCAGCAGCCGAACGACAGGCGGAAACACCATATATTTT
abundance: -; len: 16; v_gene: TRBV10-2; j_gene: TRBJ2-6; d_gene: -; CDR3aa: CASRTGFSSGANVLTF; CDR3nt: TGCGCCAGCAGGACAGGATTTAGCTCTGGGGCCAACGTCCTGACTTTC
abundance: once; len: 15; v_gene: TRBV5-4; j_gene: TRBJ2-7; d_gene: -; CDR3aa: CASSLGRSDSYEQYF; CDR3nt: TGTGCCAGCAGCTTGGGCAGGTCCGACTCCTACGAGCAGTACTTC
abundance: -; len: 11; v_gene: TRBV20-1; j_gene: TRBJ2-1; d_gene: TRBD2; CDR3aa: CSASSGNEQFF; CDR3nt: TGCAGTGCTAGTAGCGGGAATGAGCAGTTCTTC
abundance: few; len: 12; v_gene: TRBV29-1; j_gene: TRBJ2-1; d_gene: -; CDR3aa: CSVRPRGNEQFF; CDR3nt: TGCAGCGTCCGCCCTAGGGGCAATGAGCAGTTCTTC
abundance: -; len: 17; v_gene: TRBV3-1/TRBV3-2; j_gene: TRBJ1-6; d_gene: TRBD1; CDR3aa: CASSQPPPTGGHSPLHF; CDR3nt: TGTGCCAGCAGCCAACCCCCCCCCACAGGGGGGCATTCACCCCTCCACTTT